This is a list of T cell receptor beta chains from one sample in a study of shared clonotypes between healthy human individuals. This table comes from immunoSEQ multiplex PCR, and its TCRdb copy is limited to in-frame clones, with some not included. Seen here are more than 2 million clones, around 95% observed once, and the top ten hold approximately 0.13%. Sequencing was carried out using naive CD4+ T cells sorted from blood. These receptors came from a man younger than 35 in good health. The CDR3 runs from the conserved cysteine through the conserved F or W.

V	J	CDR3
TRBV5-6	TRBJ1-1	CASSSPMGAREAFF
TRBV10-3	TRBJ1-6	CAIGDGDSPLHF
TRBV12-2	TRBJ2-7	CASRPASGSSHEQYF
TRBV6-5	TRBJ2-1	CASSSGTPNEQFF
TRBV5-1	TRBJ1-2	CASSASTGPIGYTF
TRBV2	TRBJ2-5	CASFISRGETQYF
TRBV7-2	TRBJ2-3	CASSLGLAADTQYF
TRBV28	TRBJ2-1	CASSWVPPTRNEQFF
TRBV7-2	TRBJ1-6	CASSTWTVSYNSPLHF
TRBV28	TRBJ2-7	CASTSGTKSYEQYF
TRBV21-1	TRBJ2-7	CASSTPDAGDNEQYF
TRBV6-5	TRBJ2-3	CASSYGDRVLDTQYF
TRBV30	TRBJ2-1	CAWSDGLAGETFYNEQFF
TRBV5-5	TRBJ1-2	CASSTSSYGYTF
TRBV18	TRBJ1-1	CASSSGGTGLNTEAFF
TRBV5-1	TRBJ2-5	CASSPRLARGKETQYF
TRBV2	TRBJ1-4	CASSLGTGPNEKLFF
TRBV6-5	TRBJ1-2	CASSYQREYGYTF
TRBV4-1	TRBJ2-6	CASSQVQGTANVLTF
TRBV7-9	TRBJ1-5	CASSPVGEQPQHF
TRBV11-2	TRBJ1-5	CASSPQGQSNQPQHF
TRBV7-2	TRBJ2-5	CASSFISLAETQYF
TRBV30	TRBJ2-1	CAWSRLTGDEQFF
TRBV18	TRBJ2-7	CASSPGVSYEQYF
TRBV10-3	TRBJ2-2	CAISATETGELFF
TRBV10-3	TRBJ2-2	CAIKKGGPGTGELFF